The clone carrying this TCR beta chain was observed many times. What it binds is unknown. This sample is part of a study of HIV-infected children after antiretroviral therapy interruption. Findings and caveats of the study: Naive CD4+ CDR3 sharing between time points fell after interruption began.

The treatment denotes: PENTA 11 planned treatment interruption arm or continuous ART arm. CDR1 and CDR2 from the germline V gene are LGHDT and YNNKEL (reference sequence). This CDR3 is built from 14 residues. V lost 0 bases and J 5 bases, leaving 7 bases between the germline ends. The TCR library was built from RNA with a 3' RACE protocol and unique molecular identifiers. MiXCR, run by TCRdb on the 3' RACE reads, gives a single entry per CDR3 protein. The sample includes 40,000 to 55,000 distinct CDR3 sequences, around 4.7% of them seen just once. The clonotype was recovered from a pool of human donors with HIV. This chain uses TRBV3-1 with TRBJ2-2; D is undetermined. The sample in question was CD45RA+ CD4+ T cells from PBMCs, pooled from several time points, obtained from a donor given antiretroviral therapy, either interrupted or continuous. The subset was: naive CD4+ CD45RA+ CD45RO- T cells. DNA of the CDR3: TGTGCCAGCAGCCAAGATTTCGGGACCGGGGAGCTGTTTTTT. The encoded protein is CASSQDFGTGELFF.